This T cell receptor beta chain came from a study of vaccination and CD4 T cells after COVID-19. General study points: Spike mono-reactivity held for 304 of 307 vaccine-specific clones in convalescent patients. Within the convalescent patients, a median about 90% of the SARS-CoV-2-reactive clones were ones that appeared only post-vaccination.

The V and J ends lost 1 base and 0 bases, in that order; junction bases with no gene match: 2. This CDR3 contains 15 residues. As for treatment: approximately nine-day PBMC culture with coronavirus spike peptide pools or control peptides (ViraFEST assay). On day 3 and again on day 7, fresh IL-2 medium was used to replace half the medium. Cells were cultured for around ten days, and then CD4+ T cells were isolated by negative selection. Scientists ran DNA taken from cultured CD4+ T cells through the Oncomine TCR Beta short-read assay for sequencing. TCRdb re-analysed the PCR reads in MiXCR, keeping a single row per CDR3 protein. The sample yields roughly 18,000 distinct CDR3 sequences, approximately 56% seen once. Concerning this clonotype: Its target is not known.

This sequence originates from a human donor who had recovered from COVID-19. The rearrangement joins TRBV12-3 or TRBV12-4 to TRBJ1-1; 7 bases agree with TRBD1. Here the sequenced sample was CD4+ T cells from blood, cultured in vitro, taken before SARS-CoV-2 vaccination. The CDR3 coding sequence is TGTGCCAGCAGTTTAGAGGACAGGTTGAACACTGAAGCTTTCTTT. It is translated as CASSLEDRLNTEAFF.